These 11 T cell receptor beta chains came from one sample sequenced in a study of technical replicates of blood from a few donors. Repertoires were generated with immunoSEQ multiplex PCR, while TCRdb's copy carries only in-frame clones and drops some. The sample includes approximately 92,000 clones, around 95% of them seen just once. Material: T cells isolated from PBMCs. These receptors all come from a human donor in good health.

The rearrangement joins TRBV27 to TRBJ2-1, with D possibly being TRBD2 (6 bases). V lost 2 bases, J lost 7 bases, and 15 bases lay in between. The CDR3 has 15 amino acids. Germline V gene data show CDR1 as MNHEY and CDR2 as SMNVEV (reference sequence). The DNA of the CDR3 is TGTGCCAGCAGTTTAGGCGGGAATCTTTTAAATGAGCAGTTCTTC. It specifies CASSLGGNLLNEQFF.

The chain carries TRBV6-1 and TRBJ1-1, with D unresolved. The CDR3 is made up of 11 amino acids. Trimming took 6 bases from V and 5 from J, leaving 7 bases between them. CDR1 MNHNS and CDR2 SASEGT come from the germline V gene. In nucleotides, the CDR3 is TGTGCCAGCAGGAGGCGGACTGAAGCTTTCTTT. Translation gives CASRRRTEAFF.

The chain employs TRBV5-1 and TRBJ1-3; TRBD1 matches at 11 bases. Trimming took 6 bases from V and 5 from J; bases not matched to a gene: 7. Germline CDR1 reads SGHRS; CDR2 reads YFSETQ. This CDR3 has 15 amino acids. The CDR3 DNA is TGCGCCAGCACAAGTGGACAGGGGGCGAGAAACACCATATATTTT. Translating gives CASTSGQGARNTIYF.

This clone has just one count. The J gene is TRBJ1-2, the V gene TRBV5-6; 7 nucleotides line up with TRBD1. The CDR3 length is 14 residues. CDR1 and CDR2 (germline): SGHDT, YYEEEE. Trimming removed 0 bases from V and 5 bases from J; junction bases left unmatched: 4. Written as DNA, the CDR3 is TGTGCCAGCAGCTTGGCCAGGGGGAAATATGGCTACACCTTC. This gives the protein CASSLARGKYGYTF.

The chain recombines TRBV7-8 with TRBJ1-5; D may be TRBD1 (6 bases). The CDR3 runs to 18 residues. Trimming took off 3 bases at V and 7 bases at J, with 25 bases between the two ends. Looked up from germline, CDR1 is SGHVS and CDR2 is FQNEAQ. The CDR3 region is CASSFFPKPQRQDQPQHF. The CDR3 bases are TGTGCCAGCAGCTTTTTCCCTAAGCCCCAAAGACAGGACCAGCCCCAGCATTTT. The whole variable domain, filled in from reference TRBV7-8 and TRBJ1-5, reads GAGVSQSPRYKVAKRGQDVALRCDPISGHVSLFWYQQALGQGPEFLTYFQNEAQLDKSGLPSDRFFAERPEGSVSTLKIQRTQQEDSAVYLCASSFFPKPQRQDQPQHFGDGTRLSIL.

The chain recombines TRBV2 with TRBJ2-2, with D possibly TRBD1 on 6 matching bases. This CDR3 is 15 amino acids long. Trimming left V 5 bases short and J 2 bases short, with 12 bases between. Looked up from germline, CDR1 is SNHLY and CDR2 is FYNNEI. CDR3 sequence (DNA): TGTGCCAGCAGTCCTATACAGGGAAACACCGGGGAGCTGTTTTTT. It yields the protein CASSPIQGNTGELFF.

The V gene is TRBV19, the J gene TRBJ2-2, with D possibly matching TRBD2 (6 bases). This CDR3 has 19 amino acids. V was shortened by 5 bases and J by 3 bases, with 25 bases between the two germline ends. The V gene's germline CDR1 is LNHDA and CDR2 SQIVND (reference sequence). The CDR3, as DNA: TGTGCCAGTAGTCTTCCCCCAAATAGCGGTCGAGGGTACACCGGGGAGCTGTTTTTT. This gives the protein CASSLPPNSGRGYTGELFF.

The count of this clone is one. This rearrangement joins TRBV5-5 to TRBJ2-7; TRBD1 aligns across 7 bases. V shed 4 bases and J 2 bases; nucleotides not matched to a gene: 9. The CDR3 spans 15 residues. Per the germline V gene, CDR1 is SGHKS and CDR2 is YYEKEE (reference sequence). The CDR3 sequence: CASSTPRQGAYEQYF. The CDR3 coding sequence is TGTGCCAGCAGCACGCCTAGACAGGGTGCCTACGAGCAGTACTTC.

The chain has TRBV28 and TRBJ1-2; TRBD1 agrees at 10 bases. V shed 2 bases and J 7 bases; nucleotides not matched to a gene: 7. Germline-derived CDR1 and CDR2 are MDHEN and SYDVKM. This CDR3 is 15 amino acids long. The CDR3: CASSLRDRGYGGYTF. The CDR3 coding sequence is TGTGCCAGCAGTTTAAGGGACAGGGGATATGGTGGCTACACCTTC.

V and J are TRBV27 and TRBJ1-2, with D perhaps TRBD1 (6 bases). There are 16 residues in the CDR3. In germline, CDR1 is MNHEY, CDR2 SMNVEV (reference sequence). The V end lost 5 bases, the J end lost 4 bases, and 20 bases lay between the germline ends. The CDR3 sequence: CASSPRTGRFGYGYTF. CDR3 in DNA: TGTGCCAGCAGTCCCAGAACAGGGAGATTTGGCTATGGCTACACCTTC.

The rearrangement joins TRBV25-1 to TRBJ2-1; a possible D gene is TRBD2 (6 bases). Trimming stripped 2 bases from V and 13 bases from J, with 15 bases between. Looked up from germline, CDR1 is MGHDK and CDR2 is SYGVNS. The CDR3 runs to 13 residues. The CDR3 loop reads CASSERRGSPQFF. CDR3 nucleotides: TGTGCCAGCAGTGAAAGACGGGGGTCCCCCCAGTTCTTC.